This T cell receptor beta chain was observed in a study of metastatic and nonmetastatic thyroid tumors. Whole-study context: Repertoires of blood and of tissue (tumor or nodule) from malignant and benign thyroid patients were compared. Notes on the study in general: Benign nodules were reported to have significantly lower TCR beta diversity than malignant thyroid tumors, in blood and tumor.

The CDR3 spans 12 residues. Germline CDR1 is SEHNR and CDR2 is FQNEAQ (reference sequence). Trimming pared 2 bases from V and 2 bases from J, leaving 3 bases between. Ahead of thyroid surgery, no patient had received treatment of any kind. Original analysis: The authors used CDR3 differences across clinicopathological groups to build a distant-metastasis classifier for papillary thyroid cancer. TCRdb re-called clones via MiXCR from the PCR reads. What appears here as the V and J calls and clone size reflects TCRdb's work, not the paper's. The sample records about 15,000 clones, about a quarter being singletons. This clone was seen a few times. The antigen remains unidentified.

The source is a female donor with papillary thyroid cancer or a benign thyroid nodule (not recorded which). Some clones in this sample may be carry-over from other donors' samples. The material sequenced was tumor tissue. The chain is built from TRBV7-9 and TRBJ2-5; D not certain. CDR3 coding DNA: TGTGCCAGCAGCTTAACTCAAGAGACCCAGTACTTC. This encodes CASSLTQETQYF.